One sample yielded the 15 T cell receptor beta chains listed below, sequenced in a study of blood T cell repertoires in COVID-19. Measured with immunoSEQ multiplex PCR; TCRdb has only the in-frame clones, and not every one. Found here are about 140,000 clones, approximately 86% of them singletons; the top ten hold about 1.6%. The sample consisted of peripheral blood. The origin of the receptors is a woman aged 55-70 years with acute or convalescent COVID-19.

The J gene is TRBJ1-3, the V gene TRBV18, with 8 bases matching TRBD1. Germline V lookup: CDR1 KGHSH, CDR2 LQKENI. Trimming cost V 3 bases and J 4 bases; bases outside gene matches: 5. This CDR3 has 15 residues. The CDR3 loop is CASSPQGAGGNTIYF. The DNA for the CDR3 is TGTGCCAGCTCACCCCAGGGGGCAGGAGGAAACACCATATATTTT.

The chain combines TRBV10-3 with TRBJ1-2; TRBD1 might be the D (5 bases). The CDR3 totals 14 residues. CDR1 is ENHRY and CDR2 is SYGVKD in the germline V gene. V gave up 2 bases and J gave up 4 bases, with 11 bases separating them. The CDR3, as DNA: TGTGCCATCAGTGAGCCGGACACAACCTATGGCTACACCTTC. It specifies CAISEPDTTYGYTF.

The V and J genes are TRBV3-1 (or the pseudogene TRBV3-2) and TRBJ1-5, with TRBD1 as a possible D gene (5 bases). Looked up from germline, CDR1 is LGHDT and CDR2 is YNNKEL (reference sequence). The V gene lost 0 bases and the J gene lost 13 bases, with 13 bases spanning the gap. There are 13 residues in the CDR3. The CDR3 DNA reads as TGTGCCAGCAGCCAAGATGATCAGGGACTGCAGCATTTT. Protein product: CASSQDDQGLQHF.

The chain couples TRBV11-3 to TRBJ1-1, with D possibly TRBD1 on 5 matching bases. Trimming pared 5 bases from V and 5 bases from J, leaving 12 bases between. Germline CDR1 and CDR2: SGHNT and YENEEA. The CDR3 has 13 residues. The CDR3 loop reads CASSEWAGTEAFF. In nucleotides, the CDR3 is TGTGCCAGCAGCGAGTGGGCAGGGACTGAAGCTTTCTTT.

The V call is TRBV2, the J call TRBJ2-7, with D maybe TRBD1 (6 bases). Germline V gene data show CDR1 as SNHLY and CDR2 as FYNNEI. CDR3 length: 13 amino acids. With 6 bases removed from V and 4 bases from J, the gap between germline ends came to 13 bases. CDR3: CASSQGTPYEQYF. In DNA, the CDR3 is TGTGCCAGCAGCCAAGGGACACCATACGAGCAGTACTTC.

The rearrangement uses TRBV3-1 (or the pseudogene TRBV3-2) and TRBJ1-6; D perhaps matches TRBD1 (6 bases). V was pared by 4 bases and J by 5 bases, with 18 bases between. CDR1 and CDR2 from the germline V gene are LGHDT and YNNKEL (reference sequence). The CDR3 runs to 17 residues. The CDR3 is CASSPRPTGMDNSPLHF. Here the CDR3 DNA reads TGTGCCAGCAGCCCCAGGCCCACAGGGATGGATAATTCACCCCTCCACTTT.

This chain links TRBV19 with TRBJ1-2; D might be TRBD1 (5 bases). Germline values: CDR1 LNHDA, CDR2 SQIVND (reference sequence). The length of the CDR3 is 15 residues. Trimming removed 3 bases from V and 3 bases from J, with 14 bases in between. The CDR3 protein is CASSISTEIYYGYTF. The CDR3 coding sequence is TGTGCCAGTAGTATCTCGACAGAAATATACTATGGCTACACCTTC.

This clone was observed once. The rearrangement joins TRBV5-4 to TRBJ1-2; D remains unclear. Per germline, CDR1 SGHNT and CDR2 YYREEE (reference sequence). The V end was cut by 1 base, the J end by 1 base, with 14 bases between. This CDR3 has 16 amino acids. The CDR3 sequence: CASSLSQNSYNYGYTF. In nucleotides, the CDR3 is TGTGCCAGCAGCTTGTCCCAGAATTCATATAACTATGGCTACACCTTC.

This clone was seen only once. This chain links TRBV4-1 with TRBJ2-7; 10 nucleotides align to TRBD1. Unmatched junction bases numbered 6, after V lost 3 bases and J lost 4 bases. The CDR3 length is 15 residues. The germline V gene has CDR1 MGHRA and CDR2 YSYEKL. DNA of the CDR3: TGCGCCAGCAGCCAGGGGGGACAGGGGATTTACGAGCAGTACTTC. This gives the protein CASSQGGQGIYEQYF.

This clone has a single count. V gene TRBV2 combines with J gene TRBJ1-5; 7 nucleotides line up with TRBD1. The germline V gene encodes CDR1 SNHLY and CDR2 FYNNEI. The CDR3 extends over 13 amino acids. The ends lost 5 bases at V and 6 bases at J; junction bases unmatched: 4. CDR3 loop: CASSYRGGQPQHF. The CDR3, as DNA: TGTGCCAGCAGTTACAGGGGCGGTCAGCCCCAGCATTTT.

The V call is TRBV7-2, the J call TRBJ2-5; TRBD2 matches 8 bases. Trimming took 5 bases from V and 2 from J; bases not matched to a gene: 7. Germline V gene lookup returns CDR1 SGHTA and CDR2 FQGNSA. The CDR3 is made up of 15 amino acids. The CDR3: CASSPGGEAQETQYF. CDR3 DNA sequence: TGTGCCAGCAGCCCCGGGGGGGAAGCACAAGAGACCCAGTACTTC.

CDR3 bases: TGTGCCAGCAGCGCAGGGTTTAGAGGCGGGGAGCTGTTTTTT. Translating gives CASSAGFRGGELFF. This rearrangement joins TRBV6-5 to TRBJ2-2, with a possible D match to TRBD1 (5 bases). CDR1 is MNHEY, CDR2 SVGAGI, per germline. V lost 6 bases, J lost 7 bases, and 15 bases lay in between. The CDR3 consists of 14 residues.

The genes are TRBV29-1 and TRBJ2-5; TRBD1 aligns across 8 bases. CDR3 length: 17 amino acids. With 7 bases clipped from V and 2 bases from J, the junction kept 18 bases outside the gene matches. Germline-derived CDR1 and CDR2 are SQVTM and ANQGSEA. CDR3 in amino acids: CSAEPRTGYILQETQYF. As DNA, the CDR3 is TGCAGCGCCGAACCAAGGACAGGGTATATTCTACAAGAGACCCAGTACTTC.

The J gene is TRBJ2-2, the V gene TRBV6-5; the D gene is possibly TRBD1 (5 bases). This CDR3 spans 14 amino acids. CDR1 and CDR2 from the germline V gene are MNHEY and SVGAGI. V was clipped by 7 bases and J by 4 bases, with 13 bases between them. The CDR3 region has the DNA TGTGCCAGCAAAGCGAGACAGATCACCGGGGAGCTGTTTTTT. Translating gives CASKARQITGELFF.

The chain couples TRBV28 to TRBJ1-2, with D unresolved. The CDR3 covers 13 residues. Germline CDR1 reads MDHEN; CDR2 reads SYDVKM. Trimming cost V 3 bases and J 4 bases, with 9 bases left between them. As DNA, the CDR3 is TGTGCCAGCAGTTTTGGAGGCTTCTATGGCTACACCTTC. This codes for CASSFGGFYGYTF.